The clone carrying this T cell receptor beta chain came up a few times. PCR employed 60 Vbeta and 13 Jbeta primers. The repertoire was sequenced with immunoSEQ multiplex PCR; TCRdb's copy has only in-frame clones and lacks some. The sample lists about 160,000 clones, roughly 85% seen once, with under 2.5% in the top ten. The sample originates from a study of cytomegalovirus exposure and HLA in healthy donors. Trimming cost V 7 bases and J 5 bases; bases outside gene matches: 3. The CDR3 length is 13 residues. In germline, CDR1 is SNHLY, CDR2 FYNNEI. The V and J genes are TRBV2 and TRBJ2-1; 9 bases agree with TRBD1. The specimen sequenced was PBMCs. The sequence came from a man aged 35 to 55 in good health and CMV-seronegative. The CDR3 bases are TGTGCCAGCACTGGACAGGGGAACAATGAGCAGTTCTTC. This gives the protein CASTGQGNNEQFF. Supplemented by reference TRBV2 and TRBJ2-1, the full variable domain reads EPEVTQTPSHQVTQMGQEVILRCVPISNHLYFYWYRQILGQKVEFLVSFYNNEISEKSEIFDDQFSVERPDGSNFTLKIRSTKLEDSAMYFCASTGQGNNEQFFGPGTRLTVL.